This T cell receptor beta chain came from a study of blood T cell repertoires in COVID-19. Turning to the study itself: Donors in the United States, Italy and Spain gave samples during acute or convalescent COVID-19. In each case, the material was cDNA or gDNA derived from T cells, B-cell-depleted T cells, or PBMCs.

Germline V gene lookup returns CDR1 KGHDR and CDR2 SFDVKD. Trimming pared 3 bases from V and 2 bases from J, leaving 14 bases between. This CDR3 comprises 16 residues. Sequenced by immunoSEQ multiplex PCR; TCRdb stores in-frame clones only, minus some. The profile shows 200,000 to 250,000 clones, under 85% of them singletons. V and J are TRBV24-1 and TRBJ2-3, with a possible D match to TRBD2 (5 bases). The sequence came from a man aged 25 to 45 who had recovered from COVID-19. Material: peripheral blood. CDR3 in DNA: TGTGCCACCAGTGATAACGGGATAGGCCTCACAGATACGCAGTATTTT. As protein: CATSDNGIGLTDTQYF.